The sequence of this TCR beta chain was determined in a study of T cells after yellow fever vaccination. About the study: SMART-Seq v4 Ultra Low Input served to prepare low-cell-number fractions.

Turning to this clonotype: Its matching antigen is unknown.

Study observations and caveats: Booster sampling recovered most clones from primary vaccination (nearly 98% CD4, roughly 86% CD8). FACS-sorted repertoires might harbor abundant contaminating clonotypes from the bulk population.

MiXCR was run by TCRdb on the 5' RACE reads, yielding one entry per CDR3 protein. In the table there are 400,000 to 650,000 distinct CDR3 sequences, 20% to 25% of which are singletons. This material consisted of PBMCs, taken around 3 weeks after the first yellow fever vaccination. The sequence came from a man between 18 and 29 years old who received the YFV17D yellow fever vaccine.

The CDR3 here is CSARDSGQGHYEQYF. The CDR3 coding sequence is TGCAGTGCTAGAGACTCCGGACAGGGGCACTACGAGCAGTACTTC. J is TRBJ2-7 and V is TRBV20-1; 9 positions agree with TRBD1. Trimming at V came to 0 bases and at J to 3 bases, leaving 6 bases not matched to a gene. This CDR3 comprises 15 residues. Germline V gene sequence: CDR1 DFQATT, CDR2 SNEGSKA (reference sequence).